The T cell receptor beta chain under discussion was sequenced for a study of blood T cell repertoires in COVID-19. Study information: COVID-19 samples from acute and convalescent phases originated in the United States, Italy and Spain. T cells, B-cell-depleted T cells, or PBMCs supplied cDNA or gDNA.

TCRdb keeps only in-frame clones here, not all; method: immunoSEQ multiplex PCR. The sample has 200,000 or so clones; under 85% are singletons. CDR3 length: 16 residues. Germline-derived CDR1 and CDR2 are SGHAT and FQDESV (reference sequence). V shed 3 bases and J 2 bases; nucleotides not matched to a gene: 5. This clone was counted once. V is TRBV11-1 and J is TRBJ2-1, with 9 bases matching TRBD2. Sequencing was carried out using peripheral blood. The receptor was isolated from a man in his sixties with active or convalescent COVID-19. CDR3 sequence reads: CASSLPSGATYNEQFF. CDR3 bases: TGTGCCAGCAGCTTGCCTAGCGGGGCTACCTACAATGAGCAGTTCTTC.